The 20 T cell receptor beta chains below all came from one sample that was sequenced in a study of CD8 T cells in ankylosing spondylitis. MiXCR was run by TCRdb on the 5' RACE reads, yielding one entry per CDR3 protein. The sample contains fewer than 400,000 distinct CDR3 sequences, approximately 20% of which appear only once. Points from the study as a whole: Blood of patients with ankylosing spondylitis appeared to be characterized by a TCR beta motif of 8 or 9 highly homologous variants.

Their antigens are not known. Sequenced sample: blood, either unsorted or a sorted T cell fraction (not recorded which). All receptors come from a male donor with ankylosing spondylitis.

This clonotype was seen only a few times. Sequence at one end of the junction differs from germline and may be a read error. The chain recombines TRBV7-7 with TRBJ2-5; TRBD2 might be the D (5 bases). The length of the CDR3 is 15 residues. Germline CDR1 reads SSHAT; CDR2 reads FNYEAQ (reference sequence). As DNA, the CDR3 is TGTGCTAGCAGCTTAGCGCCGACATTGCAAGAGACCCAGTACTTC. Translation: CASSLAPTLQETQYF.

The chain combines TRBV18 with TRBJ2-1; 11 bases line up with TRBD2. V lost 4 bases to trimming and J lost 8 bases; unmatched junction nucleotides: 10. Looked up from germline, CDR1 is KGHSH and CDR2 is LQKENI. The CDR3 spans 16 residues. Here the CDR3 DNA reads TGTGCCAGCTCACTACAAACTAGCGGGAGCGGGGATGAGCAGTTCTTC. It is translated as CASSLQTSGSGDEQFF. The complete variable domain, with remaining parts taken from reference TRBV18 and TRBJ2-1, reads NAGVMQNPRHLVRRRGQEARLRCSPMKGHSHVYWYRQLPEEGLKFMVYLQKENIIDESGMPKERFSAEFPKEGPSILRIQQVVRGDSAAYFCASSLQTSGSGDEQFFGPGTRLTVL.

This clonotype was seen a few times. V is TRBV6-2 or TRBV6-3 and J is TRBJ2-2; TRBD1 is a possible D gene (6 bases). This CDR3 is built from 21 residues. CDR1 is MNHEY and CDR2 is SVGEGT in the germline V gene. V lost 0 bases and J lost 4, with 27 bases in between. The CDR3 is CASSYSNYRDTPPVGTGELFF. As DNA, the CDR3 is TGTGCCAGCAGTTACTCGAATTATCGGGACACTCCACCAGTGGGCACCGGGGAGCTGTTTTTT.

This sequence joins TRBV29-1 and TRBJ1-1, with a possible D match to TRBD1 (6 bases). The V gene's germline CDR1 is SQVTM and CDR2 ANQGSEA. V was shortened by 4 bases and J by 5 bases, with 20 bases between the two germline ends. The CDR3 contains 15 residues. The CDR3 DNA reads as TGCAGCGTTGTCTCAGATGGTACAGGGCGGACTGAAGCTTTCTTT. Its protein is CSVVSDGTGRTEAFF. The full variable domain, its missing parts supplied by reference TRBV29-1 and TRBJ1-1, is SAVISQKPSRDICQRGTSLTIQCQVDSQVTMMFWYRQQPGQSLTLIATANQGSEATYESGFVIDKFPISRPNLTFSTLTVSNMSPEDSSIYLCSVVSDGTGRTEAFFGQGTRLTVV.

This clonotype showed up many times. V is TRBV11-2 and J is TRBJ2-2; D not certain. The CDR3 contains 13 residues. Trimming left V 5 bases short and J 3 bases short, with 7 bases between. CDR1 and CDR2 from the germline V gene are SGHAT and FQNNGV. The CDR3 sequence: CASSPTHTGELFF. CDR3 DNA sequence: TGTGCCAGCAGCCCCACTCACACCGGGGAGCTGTTTTTT.

This clonotype was found a few times. This sequence joins TRBV5-6 and TRBJ1-1, with a weak D call TRBD1 (6 bases). Germline V CDR1 and CDR2: SGHDT, YYEEEE. V gave up 3 bases and J gave up 2 bases, with 14 bases separating them. The CDR3 sequence is 15 residues long. The DNA for the CDR3 is TGTGCCAGCAGCTGGGGGGCGCAGGGTAACACTGAAGCTTTCTTT. Its protein product is CASSWGAQGNTEAFF. Filled out from reference TRBV5-6 and TRBJ1-1, the complete variable domain reads DAGVTQSPTHLIKTRGQQVTLRCSPKSGHDTVSWYQQALGQGPQFIFQYYEEEERQRGNFPDRFSGHQFPNYSSELNVNALLLGDSALYLCASSWGAQGNTEAFFGQGTRLTVV.

The genes are TRBV6-1 and TRBJ2-7; D unclear. Germline CDR1 reads MNHNS; CDR2 reads SASEGT. Trimming removed 3 bases at V and 3 bases at J, with 9 bases between. The CDR3 contains 13 residues. The CDR3 DNA follows: TGTGCCAGCAGTGATACCGTCGACTACGAGCAGTACTTC. Translation: CASSDTVDYEQYF.

This clonotype appeared a few times. The chain joins TRBV9 to TRBJ1-3, with D tentatively TRBD1 (5 bases). CDR1 is SGDLS, CDR2 YYNGEE, per germline. Trimming removed 2 bases from V and 0 bases from J, with 12 bases in between. This CDR3 comprises 16 residues. The CDR3 DNA sequence: TGTGCCAGCAGCGTCGAGGGGTCCCACTCTGGAAACACCATATATTTT. As protein: CASSVEGSHSGNTIYF.

The V and J genes are TRBV7-2 and TRBJ2-2; 11 bases are shared with TRBD1. CDR1 and CDR2 from the germline V gene are SGHTA and FQGNSA. The ends lost 5 bases at V and 5 bases at J; junction bases unmatched: 10. The CDR3 is made up of 17 amino acids. Here the CDR3 reads CASSPELDRGLTGELFF. The DNA of the CDR3 is TGTGCCAGCAGCCCGGAACTGGACAGGGGGCTAACCGGGGAGCTGTTTTTT.

This clonotype was seen only a few times. The chain uses TRBV12-3 or TRBV12-4 and TRBJ2-4; 9 bases are shared with TRBD2. The trim removed 0 bases at V and 8 bases at J, leaving 5 bases unmatched. The CDR3 totals 15 residues. The CDR3 nucleotides read TGTGCCAGCAGTTTAGCAGGCGGGAGGGCGTACATTCAGTACTTC. The encoded protein is CASSLAGGRAYIQYF.

The V and J genes are TRBV11-2 and TRBJ2-3; the match to TRBD2 covers 12 bases. The CDR3 covers 19 residues. In germline, CDR1 is SGHAT, CDR2 FQNNGV. The J segment lost 3 bases and the V segment lost 0 bases, leaving 10 bases of the junction unmatched. For the CDR3, the DNA is TGTGCCAGCAGCTTAGACCCGTCTCTAGCGGGAGGGAGTACAGATACGCAGTATTTT. Translation: CASSLDPSLAGGSTDTQYF.

The chain is built from TRBV3-1 and TRBJ1-3; 7 positions match TRBD1. The germline V gene encodes CDR1 LGHDT and CDR2 YNNKEL (reference sequence). This CDR3 has 13 amino acids. With V trimmed by 5 bases and J by 4 bases, 2 bases remained unmatched. In nucleotides, the CDR3 is TGTGCCAGCAGCTCGGGACAGGGAAACACCATATATTTT. Its protein is CASSSGQGNTIYF.

This clonotype was seen a handful of times. The chain has TRBV29-1 and TRBJ1-4; D gene ambiguous. This CDR3 is built from 11 residues. Per germline, CDR1 SQVTM and CDR2 ANQGSEA. V was cut by 7 bases and J by 4 bases, with 7 bases left in between. CDR3 DNA: TGCAGCGCTGGCTTTAATGAAAAACTGTTTTTT. Amino acid sequence: CSAGFNEKLFF.

In this sample, this clonotype turned up once. The chain combines TRBV20-1 with TRBJ1-2; perhaps TRBD1 as D (6 bases). V was pared by 3 bases and J by 5 bases, with 13 bases between. Per germline, CDR1 DFQATT and CDR2 SNEGSKA (reference sequence). The CDR3 sequence is 13 residues long. The CDR3 loop reads CSASRGGGYGYTF. The CDR3 DNA follows: TGCAGTGCTAGTAGGGGGGGTGGATATGGCTACACCTTC.

A few counts support this clonotype. The V and J genes are TRBV25-1 and TRBJ2-7; D perhaps matches TRBD2 (5 bases). CDR1 and CDR2 (germline): MGHDK, SYGVNS. The V gene lost 5 bases and the J gene lost 6 bases, with 11 bases spanning the gap. The CDR3 length is 12 residues. The CDR3 loop reads CASSREYGEQYF. DNA of the CDR3: TGTGCCAGCAGTCGGGAATACGGCGAGCAGTACTTC.

The rearrangement uses TRBV6-2 or TRBV6-3 and TRBJ2-4; D possibly corresponds to TRBD1 (7 bases). The germline gives CDR1 MNHEY, CDR2 SVGEGT. The V gene lost 2 bases and the J gene lost 6 bases, with 20 bases spanning the gap. CDR3 length equals 17 residues. CDR3 nucleotides: TGTGCCAGCAGTTACGCCCCGGAGGGGGCAGTCAGAAACATTCAGTACTTC. Translation gives CASSYAPEGAVRNIQYF.

This chain connects TRBV20-1 to TRBJ2-5, with D perhaps matching TRBD1 or TRBD2 (5 bases each). The CDR3 is 11 residues long. Trimming took off 4 bases at V and 4 bases at J, with 7 bases between the two ends. CDR1 and CDR2 from the germline V gene are DFQATT and SNEGSKA (reference sequence). CDR3 in DNA: TGCAGTGCTACAGGGAGAGAGACCCAGTACTTC. Protein: CSATGRETQYF.

The V gene is TRBV11-3, the J gene TRBJ1-1; D not resolved. Germline CDR1 is SGHNT and CDR2 is YENEEA. V was cut by 1 base and J by 7 bases, with 13 bases left in between. This CDR3 contains 14 residues. The CDR3 region has the DNA TGTGCCAGCAGCTTAGGAGGAAGCCAGTATGAAGCTTTCTTT. Its protein is CASSLGGSQYEAFF.

This clonotype was seen ten or more times. The chain uses TRBV20-1 and TRBJ2-1; tentatively, D is TRBD2 (5 bases). V gave up 2 bases and J gave up 0 bases, with 8 bases separating them. This CDR3 has 14 amino acids. Germline V gene sequence: CDR1 DFQATT, CDR2 SNEGSKA (reference sequence). CDR3 DNA: TGCAGTGCTAGAACGGGAAGCTCCTACAATGAGCAGTTCTTC. Protein: CSARTGSSYNEQFF.

The V gene is TRBV5-1, the J gene TRBJ2-1, with 12 bases matching TRBD2. The V gene's germline CDR1 is SGHRS and CDR2 YFSETQ. Losses at the gene ends were 4 bases for V and 1 base for J; bases not matched to a gene: 6. The CDR3 runs 17 residues. CDR3 loop: CASSPLAGGPSYNEQFF. DNA for the CDR3: TGCGCCAGCAGCCCCCTAGCGGGAGGGCCTTCCTACAATGAGCAGTTCTTC.